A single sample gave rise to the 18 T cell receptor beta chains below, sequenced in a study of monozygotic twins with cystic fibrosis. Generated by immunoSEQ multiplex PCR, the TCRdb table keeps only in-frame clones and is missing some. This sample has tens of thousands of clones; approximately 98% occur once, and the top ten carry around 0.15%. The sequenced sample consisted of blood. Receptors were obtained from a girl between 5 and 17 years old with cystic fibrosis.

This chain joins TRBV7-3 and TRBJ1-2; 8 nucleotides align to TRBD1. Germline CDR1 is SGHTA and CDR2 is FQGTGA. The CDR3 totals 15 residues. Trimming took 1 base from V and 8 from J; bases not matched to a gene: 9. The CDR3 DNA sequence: TGTGCCAGCAGCTTAAATTCAGGGGGCGTCGGCGGCTACACCTTC. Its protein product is CASSLNSGGVGGYTF.

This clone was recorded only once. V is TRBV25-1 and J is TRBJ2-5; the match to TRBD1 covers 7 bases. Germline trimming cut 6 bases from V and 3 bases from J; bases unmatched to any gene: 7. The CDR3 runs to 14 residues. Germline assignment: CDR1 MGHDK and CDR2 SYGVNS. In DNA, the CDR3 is TGTGCCAGCAGGTCCGACAGGGTGGAAGAGACCCAGTACTTC. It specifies CASRSDRVEETQYF.

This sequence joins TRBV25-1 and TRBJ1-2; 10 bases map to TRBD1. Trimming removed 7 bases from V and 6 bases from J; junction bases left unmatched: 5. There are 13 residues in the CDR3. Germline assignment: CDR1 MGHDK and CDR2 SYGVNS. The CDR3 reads CASTLGTGDGYTF. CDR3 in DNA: TGTGCCAGCACTCTCGGGACAGGGGATGGCTACACCTTC.

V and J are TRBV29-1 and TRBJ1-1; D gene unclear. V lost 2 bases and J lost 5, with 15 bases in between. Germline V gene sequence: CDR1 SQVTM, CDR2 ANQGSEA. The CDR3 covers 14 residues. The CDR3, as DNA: TGCAGCGTTGAACTGGACGGGGTAAATACTGAAGCTTTCTTT. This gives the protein CSVELDGVNTEAFF.

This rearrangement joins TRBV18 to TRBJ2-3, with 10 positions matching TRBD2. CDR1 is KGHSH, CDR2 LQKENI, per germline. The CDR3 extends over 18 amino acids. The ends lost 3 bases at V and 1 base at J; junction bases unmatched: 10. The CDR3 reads CASSPRLAGHLGTDTQYF. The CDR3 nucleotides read TGTGCCAGCTCACCGAGACTAGCGGGTCATTTAGGCACAGATACGCAGTATTTT.

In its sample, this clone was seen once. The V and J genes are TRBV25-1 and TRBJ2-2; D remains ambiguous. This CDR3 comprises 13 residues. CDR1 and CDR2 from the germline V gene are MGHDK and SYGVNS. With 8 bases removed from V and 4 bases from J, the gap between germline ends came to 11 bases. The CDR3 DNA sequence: TGTGCCAGCTCATTGGCAAGCACCGGGGAGCTGTTTTTT. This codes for CASSLASTGELFF.

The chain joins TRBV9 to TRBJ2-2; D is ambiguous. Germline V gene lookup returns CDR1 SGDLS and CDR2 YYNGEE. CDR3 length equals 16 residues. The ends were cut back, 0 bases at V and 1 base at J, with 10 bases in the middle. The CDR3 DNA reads TGTGCCAGCAGCGTAGCTAGTTGGGTGAACACCGGGGAGCTGTTTTTT. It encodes CASSVASWVNTGELFF.

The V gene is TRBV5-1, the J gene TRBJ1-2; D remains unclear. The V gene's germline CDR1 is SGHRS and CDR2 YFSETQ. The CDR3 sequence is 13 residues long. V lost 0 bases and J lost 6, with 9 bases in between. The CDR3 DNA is TGCGCCAGCAGCTTGGCCGATGGGCATGGCTACACCTTC. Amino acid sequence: CASSLADGHGYTF. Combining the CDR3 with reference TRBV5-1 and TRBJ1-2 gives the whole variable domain KAGVTQTPRYLIKTRGQQVTLSCSPISGHRSVSWYQQTPGQGLQFLFEYFSETQRNKGNFPGRFSGRQFSNSRSEMNVSTLELGDSALYLCASSLADGHGYTFGSGTRLTVV.

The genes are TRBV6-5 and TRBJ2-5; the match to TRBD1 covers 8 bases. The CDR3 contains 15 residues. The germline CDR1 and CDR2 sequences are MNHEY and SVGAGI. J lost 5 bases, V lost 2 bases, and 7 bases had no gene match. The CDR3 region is CASSYSQGAGETQYF. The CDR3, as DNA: TGTGCCAGCAGTTACAGTCAGGGGGCAGGGGAGACCCAGTACTTC.

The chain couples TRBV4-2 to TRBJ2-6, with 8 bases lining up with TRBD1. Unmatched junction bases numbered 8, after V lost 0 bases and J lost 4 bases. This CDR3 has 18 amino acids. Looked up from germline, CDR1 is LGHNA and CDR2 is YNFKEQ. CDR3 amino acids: CASSQDIDRGSGANVLTF. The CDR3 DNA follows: TGTGCCAGCAGCCAAGATATAGACAGGGGCTCCGGGGCCAACGTCCTGACTTTC.

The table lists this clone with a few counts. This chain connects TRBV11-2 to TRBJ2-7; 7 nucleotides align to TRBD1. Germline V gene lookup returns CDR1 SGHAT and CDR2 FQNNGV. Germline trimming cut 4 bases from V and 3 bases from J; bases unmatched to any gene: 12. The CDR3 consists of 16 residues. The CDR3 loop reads CASSSIQGPKGYEQYV. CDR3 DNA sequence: TGTGCCAGCAGCTCCATACAGGGGCCAAAGGGCTACGAGCAGTACGTC.

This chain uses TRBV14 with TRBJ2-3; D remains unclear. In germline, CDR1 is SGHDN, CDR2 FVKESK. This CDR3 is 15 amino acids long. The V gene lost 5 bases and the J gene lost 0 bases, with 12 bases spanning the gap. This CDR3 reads CASSYNPRSTDTQYF. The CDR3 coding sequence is TGTGCCAGCAGCTACAACCCCCGGAGCACAGATACGCAGTATTTT. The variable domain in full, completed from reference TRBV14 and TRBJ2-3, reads EAGVTQFPSHSVIEKGQTVTLRCDPISGHDNLYWYRRVMGKEIKFLLHFVKESKQDESGMPNNRFLAERTGGTYSTLKVQPAELEDSGVYFCASSYNPRSTDTQYFGPGTRLTVL.

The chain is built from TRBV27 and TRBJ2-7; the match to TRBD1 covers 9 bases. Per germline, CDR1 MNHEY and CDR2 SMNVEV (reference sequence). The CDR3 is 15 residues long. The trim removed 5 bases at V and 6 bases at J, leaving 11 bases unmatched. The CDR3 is CASSVSYRGQGEQYF. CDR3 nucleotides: TGTGCCAGCAGTGTCTCCTACAGGGGGCAGGGCGAGCAGTACTTC.

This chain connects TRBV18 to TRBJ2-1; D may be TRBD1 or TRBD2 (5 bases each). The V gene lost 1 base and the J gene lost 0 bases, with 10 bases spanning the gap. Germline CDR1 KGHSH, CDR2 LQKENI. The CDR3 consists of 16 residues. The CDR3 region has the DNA TGTGCCAGCTCACCACGGGGCGGGCCCTCCTACAATGAGCAGTTCTTC. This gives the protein CASSPRGGPSYNEQFF.

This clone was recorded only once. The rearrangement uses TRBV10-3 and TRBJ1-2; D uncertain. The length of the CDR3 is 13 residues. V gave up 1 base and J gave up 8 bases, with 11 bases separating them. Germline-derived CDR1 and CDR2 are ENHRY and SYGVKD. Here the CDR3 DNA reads TGTGCCATCAGTGAGTGGAAAGAGCGGGGCTACACCTTC. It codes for CAISEWKERGYTF.

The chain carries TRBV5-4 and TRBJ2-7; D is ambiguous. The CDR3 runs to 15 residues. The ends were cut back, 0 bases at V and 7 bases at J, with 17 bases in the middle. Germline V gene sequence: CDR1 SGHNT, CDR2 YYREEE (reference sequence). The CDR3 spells CASSLAKGLREEQYF. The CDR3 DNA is TGTGCCAGCAGCTTGGCCAAGGGATTAAGAGAGGAGCAGTACTTC.

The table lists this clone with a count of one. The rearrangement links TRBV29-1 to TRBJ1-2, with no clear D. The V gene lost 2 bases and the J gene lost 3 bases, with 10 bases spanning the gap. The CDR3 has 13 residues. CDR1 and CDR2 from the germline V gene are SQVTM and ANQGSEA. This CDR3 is CSVEPDGDYGYTF. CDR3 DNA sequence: TGCAGCGTTGAACCCGACGGAGACTATGGCTACACCTTC.

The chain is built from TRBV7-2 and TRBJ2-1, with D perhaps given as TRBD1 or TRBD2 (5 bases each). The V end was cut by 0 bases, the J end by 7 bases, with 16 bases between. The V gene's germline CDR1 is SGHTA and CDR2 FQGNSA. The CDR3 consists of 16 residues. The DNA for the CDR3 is TGTGCCAGCAGCTTAGCGGGGACGCCCCGGGGTAATGAGCAGTTCTTC. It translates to CASSLAGTPRGNEQFF.